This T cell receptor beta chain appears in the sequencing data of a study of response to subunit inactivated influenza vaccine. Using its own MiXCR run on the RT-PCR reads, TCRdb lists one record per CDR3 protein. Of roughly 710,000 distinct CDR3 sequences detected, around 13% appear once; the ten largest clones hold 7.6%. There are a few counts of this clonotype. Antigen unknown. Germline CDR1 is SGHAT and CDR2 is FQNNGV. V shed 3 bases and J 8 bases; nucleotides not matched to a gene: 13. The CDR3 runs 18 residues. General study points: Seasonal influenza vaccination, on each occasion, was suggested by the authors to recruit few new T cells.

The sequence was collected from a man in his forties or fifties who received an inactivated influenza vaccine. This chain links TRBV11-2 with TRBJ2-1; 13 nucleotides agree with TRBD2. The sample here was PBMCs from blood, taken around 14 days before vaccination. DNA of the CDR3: TGTGCCAGCAGCTTCCTCCTAGGACTAGCGGGAGTGGGTGATGAGCAGTTCTTC. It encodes CASSFLLGLAGVGDEQFF.